This is a list of T cell receptor beta chains from one sample in a study of neoadjuvant anti-PD-1 for oral cavity cancer. TCRdb keeps only in-frame clones here, not all; method: immunoSEQ multiplex PCR. This table holds over 14,000 clones, roughly two thirds found once. Sequenced material: PBMCs, taken after nivolumab (anti-PD-1) treatment. All receptors come from a person aged 40-85 years with oral cavity squamous cell carcinoma. The CDR3 runs from the conserved cysteine through the conserved F or W.

CASSSTRTRPEQYF TRBV6-5
CAISERGGTVTYEQYF TRBV10-3
CASSQARTSGAYNEQFF TRBV4-1
CASRRAGVNTEAFF TRBV28
CACGTGDEKLFF TRBV30
CASRRVGAGGGYTF TRBV6-5
CSVEDLAPGEQYF TRBV29-1
CASGLAGSTDTQYF TRBV28
CASRYREMNTEAFF TRBV5-1
CASSRDRGGEQYF TRBV7-8
CASSGGLAGANEQFF TRBV5-1
CASSFGTANSYEQYF TRBV6-6
CASSLEGNYGYTF TRBV28
CASSVGQGVNEQYF TRBV2
CASTLTGEQPQHF TRBV19
CASSYSSNGVYGYTF TRBV6-5
CASSIAGGPTDTQYF TRBV19
CASSQAGTHYNEQFF TRBV4-1
CASRKDINSYEQYF TRBV6-5
CASSSTGASYGYTF TRBV28
CASKKGQGTYEQYF TRBV2
CASSGGTDTTNEKLFF TRBV5-1
CASSTMMGRRYGYTF TRBV6-5
CASSQIGTSGAKNIQYF TRBV14
CASSPSGEWADTQYF TRBV28
CASSSIMDYGYTF TRBV27
CASSILAGGKNEQFF TRBV19